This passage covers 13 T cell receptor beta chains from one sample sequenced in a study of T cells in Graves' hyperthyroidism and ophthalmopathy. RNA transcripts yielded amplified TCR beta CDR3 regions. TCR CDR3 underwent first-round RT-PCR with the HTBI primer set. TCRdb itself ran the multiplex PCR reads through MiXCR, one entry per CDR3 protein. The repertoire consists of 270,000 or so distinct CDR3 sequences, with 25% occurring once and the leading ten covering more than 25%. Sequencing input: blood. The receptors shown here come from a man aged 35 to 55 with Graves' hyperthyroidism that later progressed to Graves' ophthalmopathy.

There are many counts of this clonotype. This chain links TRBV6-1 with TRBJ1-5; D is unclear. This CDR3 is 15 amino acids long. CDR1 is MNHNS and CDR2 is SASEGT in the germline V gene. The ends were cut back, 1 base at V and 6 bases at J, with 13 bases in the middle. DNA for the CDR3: TGTGCCAGCAGTGAAGTGGTCGCGGGTATTCAGCCCCAGCATTTT. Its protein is CASSEVVAGIQPQHF.

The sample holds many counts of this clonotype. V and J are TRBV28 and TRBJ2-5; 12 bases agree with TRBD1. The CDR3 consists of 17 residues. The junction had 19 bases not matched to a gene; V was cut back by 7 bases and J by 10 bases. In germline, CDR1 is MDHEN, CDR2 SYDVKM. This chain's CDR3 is CASTTNWGQGAGGIQYF. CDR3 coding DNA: TGTGCCAGCACTACGAACTGGGGACAGGGGGCCGGTGGGATCCAGTACTTC.

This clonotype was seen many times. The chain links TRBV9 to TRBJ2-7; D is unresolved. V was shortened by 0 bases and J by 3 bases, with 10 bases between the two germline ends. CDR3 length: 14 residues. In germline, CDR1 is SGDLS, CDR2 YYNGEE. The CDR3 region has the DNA TGTGCCAGCAGCGTAGGCGTTGGGGTCTACGAGCAGTACTTC. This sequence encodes CASSVGVGVYEQYF.

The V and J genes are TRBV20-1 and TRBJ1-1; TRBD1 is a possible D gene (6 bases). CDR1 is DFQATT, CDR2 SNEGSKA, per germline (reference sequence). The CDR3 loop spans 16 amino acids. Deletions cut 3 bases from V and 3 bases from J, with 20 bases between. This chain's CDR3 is CSASLAWGQRDTEAFF. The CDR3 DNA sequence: TGCAGTGCTAGCCTCGCGTGGGGACAACGGGACACTGAAGCTTTCTTT.

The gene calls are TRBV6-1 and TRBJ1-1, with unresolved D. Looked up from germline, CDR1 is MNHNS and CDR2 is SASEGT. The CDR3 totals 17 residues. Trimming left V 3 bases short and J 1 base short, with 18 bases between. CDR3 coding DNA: TGTGCCAGCAGTGAGGTCGGCAGGCGCCTACCGAACACTGAAGCTTTCTTT. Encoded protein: CASSEVGRRLPNTEAFF.

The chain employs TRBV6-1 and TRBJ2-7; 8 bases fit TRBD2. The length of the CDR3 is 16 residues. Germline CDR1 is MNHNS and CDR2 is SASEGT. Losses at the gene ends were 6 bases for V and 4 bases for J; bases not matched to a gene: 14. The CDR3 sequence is CASSPVMGSGSYEQYF. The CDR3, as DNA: TGTGCCAGCAGCCCGGTGATGGGGAGCGGGAGTTACGAGCAGTACTTC.

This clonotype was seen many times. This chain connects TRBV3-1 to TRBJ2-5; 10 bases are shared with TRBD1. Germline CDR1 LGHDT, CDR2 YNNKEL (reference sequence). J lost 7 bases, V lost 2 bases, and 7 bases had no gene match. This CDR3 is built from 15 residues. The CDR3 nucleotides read TGTGCCAGCAGCCAAAGGCAGGACAGGGGGGCGACCCAGTACTTC. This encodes CASSQRQDRGATQYF.

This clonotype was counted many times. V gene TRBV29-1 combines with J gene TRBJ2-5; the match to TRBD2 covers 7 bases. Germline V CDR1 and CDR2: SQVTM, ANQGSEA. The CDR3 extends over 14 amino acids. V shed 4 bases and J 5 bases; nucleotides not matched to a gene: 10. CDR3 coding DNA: TGCAGCGTTGCTTTGGGGGACTACACGGAGACCCAGTACTTC. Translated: CSVALGDYTETQYF.

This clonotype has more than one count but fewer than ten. The CDR3 loop reads CASSSRGRNQPQHF. The CDR3 DNA reads as TGTGCCAGCAGTTCCAGGGGCCGTAATCAGCCCCAGCATTTT. The V call is TRBV6-5, the J call TRBJ1-5; perhaps TRBD1 as D (6 bases). Per germline, CDR1 MNHEY and CDR2 SVGAGI. The V and J ends lost 4 bases and 4 bases respectively, with 11 bases between them. The CDR3 has 14 amino acids.

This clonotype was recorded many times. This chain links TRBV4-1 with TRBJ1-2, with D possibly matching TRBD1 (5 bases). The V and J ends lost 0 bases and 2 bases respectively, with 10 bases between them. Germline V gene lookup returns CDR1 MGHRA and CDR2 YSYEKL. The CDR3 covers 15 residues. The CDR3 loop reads CASSQDPGGNYGYTF. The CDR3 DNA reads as TGCGCCAGCAGCCAAGATCCGGGGGGAAACTATGGCTACACCTTC.

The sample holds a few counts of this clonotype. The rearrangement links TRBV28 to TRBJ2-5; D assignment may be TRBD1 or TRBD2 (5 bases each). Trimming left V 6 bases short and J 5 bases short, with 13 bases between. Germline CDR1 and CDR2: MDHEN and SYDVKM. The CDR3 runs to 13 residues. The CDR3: CASSRRDGETQYF. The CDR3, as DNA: TGTGCCAGCAGCCGCCGGGACGGTGAGACCCAGTACTTC. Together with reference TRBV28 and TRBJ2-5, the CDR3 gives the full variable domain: DVKVTQSSRYLVKRTGEKVFLECVQDMDHENMFWYRQDPGLGLRLIYFSYDVKMKEKGDIPEGYSVSREKKERFSLILESASTNQTSMYLCASSRRDGETQYFGPGTRLLVL.

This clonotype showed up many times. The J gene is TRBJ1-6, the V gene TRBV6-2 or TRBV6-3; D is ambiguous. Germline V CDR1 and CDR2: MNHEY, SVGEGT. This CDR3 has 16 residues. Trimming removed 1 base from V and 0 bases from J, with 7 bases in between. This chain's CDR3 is CASSYFRSSYNSPLHF. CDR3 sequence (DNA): TGTGCCAGCAGTTACTTCAGGAGCTCCTATAATTCACCCCTCCACTTT.

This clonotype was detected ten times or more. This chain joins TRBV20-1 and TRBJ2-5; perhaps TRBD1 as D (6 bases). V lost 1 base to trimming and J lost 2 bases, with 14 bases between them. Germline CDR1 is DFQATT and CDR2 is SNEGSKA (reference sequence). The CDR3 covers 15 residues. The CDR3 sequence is CSARAPIRGQETQYF. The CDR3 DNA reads TGCAGTGCTAGAGCCCCCATAAGGGGGCAAGAGACCCAGTACTTC.